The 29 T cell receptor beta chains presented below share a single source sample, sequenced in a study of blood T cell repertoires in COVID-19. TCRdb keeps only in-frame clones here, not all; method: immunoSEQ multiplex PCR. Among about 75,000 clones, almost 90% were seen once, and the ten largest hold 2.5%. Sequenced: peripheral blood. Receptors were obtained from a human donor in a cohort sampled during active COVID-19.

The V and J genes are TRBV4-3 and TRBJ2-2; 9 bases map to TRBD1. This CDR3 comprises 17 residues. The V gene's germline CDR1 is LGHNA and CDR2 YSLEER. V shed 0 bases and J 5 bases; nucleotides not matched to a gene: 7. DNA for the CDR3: TGCGCCAGCAGCCAAGAGTGGGACAGGGCGGGGACCGGGGAGCTGTTTTTT. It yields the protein CASSQEWDRAGTGELFF.

CDR3 sequence (DNA): TGTGCCAGCAGCTGGGCGCCAGGGGTGAACACTGAAGCTTTCTTT. Amino acids: CASSWAPGVNTEAFF. The chain recombines TRBV6-2 or TRBV6-3 with TRBJ1-1; maybe TRBD1 (6 bases). CDR3 length equals 15 residues. Trimming removed 6 bases at V and 0 bases at J, with 14 bases between. Germline values: CDR1 MNHEY, CDR2 SVGEGT.

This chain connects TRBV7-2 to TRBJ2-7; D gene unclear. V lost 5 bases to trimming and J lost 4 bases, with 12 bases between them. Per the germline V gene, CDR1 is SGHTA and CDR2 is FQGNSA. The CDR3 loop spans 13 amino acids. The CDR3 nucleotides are TGTGCCAGCAGCCCACGGAGCGAGTACGAGCAGTACTTC. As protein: CASSPRSEYEQYF.

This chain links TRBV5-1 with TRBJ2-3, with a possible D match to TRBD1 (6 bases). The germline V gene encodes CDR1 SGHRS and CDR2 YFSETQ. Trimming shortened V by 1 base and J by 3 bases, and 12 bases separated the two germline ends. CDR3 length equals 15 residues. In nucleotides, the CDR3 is TGCGCCAGCAGCTTGCGACAAACAGGGACAGATACGCAGTATTTT. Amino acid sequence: CASSLRQTGTDTQYF.

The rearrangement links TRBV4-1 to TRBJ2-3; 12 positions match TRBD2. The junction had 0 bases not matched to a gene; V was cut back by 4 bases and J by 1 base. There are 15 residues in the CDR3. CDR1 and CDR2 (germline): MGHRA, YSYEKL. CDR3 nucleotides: TGCGCCAGCAGCCGACTAGCGGGGGGCACAGATACGCAGTATTTT. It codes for CASSRLAGGTDTQYF.

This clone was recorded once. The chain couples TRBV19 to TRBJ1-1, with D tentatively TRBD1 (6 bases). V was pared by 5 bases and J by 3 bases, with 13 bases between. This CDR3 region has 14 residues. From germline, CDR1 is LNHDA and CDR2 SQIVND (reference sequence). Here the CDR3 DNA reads TGTGCCAGTAGTCCGATGGGGGGGCACACTGAAGCTTTCTTT. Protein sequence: CASSPMGGHTEAFF.

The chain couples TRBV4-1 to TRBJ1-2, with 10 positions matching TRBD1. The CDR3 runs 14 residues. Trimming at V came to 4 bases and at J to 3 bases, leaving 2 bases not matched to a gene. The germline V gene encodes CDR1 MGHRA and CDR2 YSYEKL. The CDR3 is CASSPGTGDYGYTF. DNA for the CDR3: TGCGCCAGCAGCCCAGGGACAGGGGACTATGGCTACACCTTC.

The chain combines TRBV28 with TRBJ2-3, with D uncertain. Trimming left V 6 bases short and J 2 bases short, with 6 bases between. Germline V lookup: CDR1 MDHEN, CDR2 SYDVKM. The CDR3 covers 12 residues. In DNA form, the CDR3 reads TGTGCCAGCAGCACAGACACAGATACGCAGTATTTT. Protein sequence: CASSTDTDTQYF.

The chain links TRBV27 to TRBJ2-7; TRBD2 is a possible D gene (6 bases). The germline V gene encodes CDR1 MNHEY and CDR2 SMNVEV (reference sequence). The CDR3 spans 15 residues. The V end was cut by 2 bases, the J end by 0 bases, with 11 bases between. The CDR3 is CASSLTSGSSYEQYF. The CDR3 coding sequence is TGTGCCAGCAGTTTAACATCCGGGAGCTCCTACGAGCAGTACTTC.

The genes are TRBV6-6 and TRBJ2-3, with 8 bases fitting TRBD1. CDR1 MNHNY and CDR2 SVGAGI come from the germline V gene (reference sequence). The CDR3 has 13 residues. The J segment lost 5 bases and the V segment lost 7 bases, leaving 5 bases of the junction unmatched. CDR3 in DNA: TGTGCCAGCACCCAGGACAGGGTAGATACGCAGTATTTT. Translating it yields CASTQDRVDTQYF.

In DNA form, the CDR3 reads TGTGCCACCAGTGATTTAGGGGTTGATACGCAGTATTTT. Translated, it gives CATSDLGVDTQYF. The chain combines TRBV24-1 with TRBJ2-3; TRBD1 might be the D (5 bases). The CDR3 has 13 residues. Germline loops: CDR1 KGHDR, CDR2 SFDVKD. V was cut by 1 base and J by 6 bases, with 7 bases left in between.

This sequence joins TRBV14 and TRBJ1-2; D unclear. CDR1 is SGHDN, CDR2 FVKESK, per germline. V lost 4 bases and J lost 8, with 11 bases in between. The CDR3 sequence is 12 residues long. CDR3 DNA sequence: TGTGCCAGCAGCCGGTCCGGGTTAGGCTACACCTTC. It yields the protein CASSRSGLGYTF.

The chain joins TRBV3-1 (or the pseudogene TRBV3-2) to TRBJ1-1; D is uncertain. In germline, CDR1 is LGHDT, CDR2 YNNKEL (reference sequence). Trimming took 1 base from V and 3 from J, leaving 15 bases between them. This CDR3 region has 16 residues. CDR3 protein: CASSQVNGRIDTEAFF. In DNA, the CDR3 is TGTGCCAGCAGCCAAGTAAATGGGAGGATCGACACTGAAGCTTTCTTT.

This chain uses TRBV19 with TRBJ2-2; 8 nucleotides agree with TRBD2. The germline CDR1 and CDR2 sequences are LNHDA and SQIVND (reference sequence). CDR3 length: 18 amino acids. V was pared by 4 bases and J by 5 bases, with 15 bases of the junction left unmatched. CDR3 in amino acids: CASSTRGEAGVGTGELFF. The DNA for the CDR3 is TGTGCCAGTAGTACCCGGGGGGAAGCGGGAGTAGGTACCGGGGAGCTGTTTTTT.

The CDR3 protein is CASSYSPRRGLFEKLFF. In nucleotides, the CDR3 is TGTGCCAGCAGTTACTCGCCGAGGAGGGGTTTGTTTGAAAAACTGTTTTTT. This chain uses TRBV6-2 or TRBV6-3 with TRBJ1-4, with TRBD1 as a possible D gene (5 bases). This CDR3 region has 17 residues. Trimming took off 0 bases at V and 7 bases at J, with 18 bases between the two ends. From germline, CDR1 is MNHEY and CDR2 SVGEGT.

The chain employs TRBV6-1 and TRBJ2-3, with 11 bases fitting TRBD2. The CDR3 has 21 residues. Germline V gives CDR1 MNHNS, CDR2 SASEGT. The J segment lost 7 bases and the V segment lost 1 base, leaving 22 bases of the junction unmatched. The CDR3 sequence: CASSEVFGSGRASGSSYTQYF. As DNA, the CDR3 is TGTGCCAGCAGTGAAGTCTTTGGTAGCGGGAGGGCCTCCGGGTCTTCCTATACGCAGTATTTT.

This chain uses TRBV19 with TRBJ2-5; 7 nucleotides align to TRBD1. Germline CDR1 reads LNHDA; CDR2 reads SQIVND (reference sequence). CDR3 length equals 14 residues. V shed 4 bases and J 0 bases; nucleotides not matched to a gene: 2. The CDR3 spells CASSRQGNQETQYF. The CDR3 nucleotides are TGTGCCAGTAGTAGACAGGGAAACCAAGAGACCCAGTACTTC.

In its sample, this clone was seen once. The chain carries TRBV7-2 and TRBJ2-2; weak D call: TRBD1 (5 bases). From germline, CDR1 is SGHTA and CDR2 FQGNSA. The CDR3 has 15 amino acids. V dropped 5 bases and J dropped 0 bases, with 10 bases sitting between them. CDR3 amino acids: CASSEDNSNTGELFF. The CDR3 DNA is TGTGCCAGCAGCGAGGACAACTCGAACACCGGGGAGCTGTTTTTT.

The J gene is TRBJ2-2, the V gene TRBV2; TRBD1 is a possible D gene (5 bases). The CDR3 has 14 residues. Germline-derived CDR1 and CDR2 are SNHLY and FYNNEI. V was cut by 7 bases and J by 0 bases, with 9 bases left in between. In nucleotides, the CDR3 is TGTGCCAGCACAAGGGGCTCGAACACCGGGGAGCTGTTTTTT. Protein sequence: CASTRGSNTGELFF.

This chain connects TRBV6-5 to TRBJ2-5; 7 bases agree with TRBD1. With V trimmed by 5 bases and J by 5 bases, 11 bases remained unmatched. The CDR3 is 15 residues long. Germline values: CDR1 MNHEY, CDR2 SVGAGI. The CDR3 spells CASSRRDSGSETQYF. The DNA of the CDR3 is TGTGCCAGCAGTCGCCGGGACAGCGGCAGCGAGACCCAGTACTTC.

The CDR3 sequence is CAWSVSGGPYEQYF. CDR3 in DNA: TGTGCCTGGAGTGTATCTGGGGGCCCCTACGAGCAGTACTTC. The chain uses TRBV30 and TRBJ2-7, with a possible D match to TRBD1 (6 bases). The V gene's germline CDR1 is GTSNPN and CDR2 SVGIG (reference sequence). Deletions cut 0 bases from V and 2 bases from J, with 11 bases between. CDR3 length: 14 residues.

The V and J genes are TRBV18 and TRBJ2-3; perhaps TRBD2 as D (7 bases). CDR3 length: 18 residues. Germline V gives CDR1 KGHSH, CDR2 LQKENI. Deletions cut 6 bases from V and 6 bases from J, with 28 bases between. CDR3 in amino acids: CASSKTSPGGLTRDTQYF. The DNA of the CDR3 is TGTGCCAGCTCCAAAACATCGCCGGGGGGCCTAACGAGGGATACGCAGTATTTT.

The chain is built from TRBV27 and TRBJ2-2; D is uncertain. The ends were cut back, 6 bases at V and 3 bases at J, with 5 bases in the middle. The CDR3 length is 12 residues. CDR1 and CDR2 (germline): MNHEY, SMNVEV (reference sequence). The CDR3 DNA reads TGTGCCAGCAGGCGAGACACCGGGGAGCTGTTTTTT. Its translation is CASRRDTGELFF.

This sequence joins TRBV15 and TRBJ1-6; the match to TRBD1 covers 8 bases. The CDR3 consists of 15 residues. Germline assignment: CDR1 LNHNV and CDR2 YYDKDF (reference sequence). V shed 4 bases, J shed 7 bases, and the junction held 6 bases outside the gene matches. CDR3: CATSKRQGKNSPLHF. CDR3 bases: TGTGCCACCAGCAAAAGACAGGGGAAGAATTCACCCCTCCACTTT. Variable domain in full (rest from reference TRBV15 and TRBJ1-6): DAMVIQNPRYQVTQFGKPVTLSCSQTLNHNVMYWYQQKSSQAPKLLFHYYDKDFNNEADTPDNFQSRRPNTSFCFLDIRSPGLGDTAMYLCATSKRQGKNSPLHFGNGTRLTVT.

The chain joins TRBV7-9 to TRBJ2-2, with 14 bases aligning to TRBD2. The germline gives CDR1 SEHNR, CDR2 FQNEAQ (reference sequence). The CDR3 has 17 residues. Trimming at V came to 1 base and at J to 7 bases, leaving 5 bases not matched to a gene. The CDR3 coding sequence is TGTGCCAGCAGCTTAGGACTAGCGGGAGGGCCGATCGGGGAGCTGTTTTTT. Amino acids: CASSLGLAGGPIGELFF.

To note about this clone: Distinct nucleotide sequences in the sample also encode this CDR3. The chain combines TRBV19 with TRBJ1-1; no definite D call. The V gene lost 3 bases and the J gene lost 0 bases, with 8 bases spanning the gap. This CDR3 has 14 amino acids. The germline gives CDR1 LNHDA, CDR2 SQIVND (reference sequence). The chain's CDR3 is CASSISGMNTEAFF. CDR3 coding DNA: TGTGCCAGTAGTATCTCGGGGATGAACACTGAAGCTTTCTTT.

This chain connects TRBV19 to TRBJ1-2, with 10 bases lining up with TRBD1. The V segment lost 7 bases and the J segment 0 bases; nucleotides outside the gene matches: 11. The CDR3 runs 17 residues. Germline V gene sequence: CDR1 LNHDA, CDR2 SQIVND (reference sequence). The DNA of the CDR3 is TGTGCCAGTATTAGACTCGGGACAGGGGTGGCTAACTATGGCTACACCTTC. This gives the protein CASIRLGTGVANYGYTF. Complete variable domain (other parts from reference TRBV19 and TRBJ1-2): DGGITQSPKYLFRKEGQNVTLSCEQNLNHDAMYWYRQDPGQGLRLIYYSQIVNDFQKGDIAEGYSVSREKKESFPLTVTSAQKNPTAFYLCASIRLGTGVANYGYTFGSGTRLTVV.

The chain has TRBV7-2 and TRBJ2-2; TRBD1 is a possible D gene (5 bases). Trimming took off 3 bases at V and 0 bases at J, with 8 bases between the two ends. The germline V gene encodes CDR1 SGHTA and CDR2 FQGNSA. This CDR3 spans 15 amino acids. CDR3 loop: CASSFQGANTGELFF. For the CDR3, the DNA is TGTGCCAGCAGCTTTCAGGGTGCGAACACCGGGGAGCTGTTTTTT.

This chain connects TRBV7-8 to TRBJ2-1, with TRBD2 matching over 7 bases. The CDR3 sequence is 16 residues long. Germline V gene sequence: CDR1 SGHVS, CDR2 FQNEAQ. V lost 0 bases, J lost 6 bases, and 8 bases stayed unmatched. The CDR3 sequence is CASSLAVRGISNEQFF. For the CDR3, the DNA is TGTGCCAGCAGCTTAGCGGTGCGGGGGATCTCCAATGAGCAGTTCTTC. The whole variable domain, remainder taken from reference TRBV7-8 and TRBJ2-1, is GAGVSQSPRYKVAKRGQDVALRCDPISGHVSLFWYQQALGQGPEFLTYFQNEAQLDKSGLPSDRFFAERPEGSVSTLKIQRTQQEDSAVYLCASSLAVRGISNEQFFGPGTRLTVL.